These 16 T cell receptor beta chains came from one sample sequenced in a study of T-cell memory formation after mild COVID-19. TCRdb recomputed calls from the 5' RACE reads with MiXCR, one row per CDR3 protein. There are about 200,000 distinct CDR3 sequences in the sample; over 9.5% occur only once, and 3.5% to 4% lies in the top ten. The sequenced material came from PBMCs or a T cell subset sorted from them (not recorded which). The receptors come from a man aged 18 to 35 who had mild COVID-19 (a few samples of this study predate the infection). Cell type and time point are not known.

The V gene is TRBV7-2, the J gene TRBJ2-7; D is undetermined. V was pared by 4 bases and J by 3 bases, with 4 bases between. CDR3 length: 11 residues. Germline assignment: CDR1 SGHTA and CDR2 FQGNSA. Here the CDR3 DNA reads TGTGCCAGCAGCTCCTTCTACGAGCAGTACTTC. It translates to CASSSFYEQYF.

This clonotype was found a few times. The gene calls are TRBV12-3 or TRBV12-4 and TRBJ2-4, with 9 bases identical to TRBD2. This CDR3 has 16 amino acids. After removal of 7 bases from V and 2 bases from J, the junction contained 9 bases not matched to a gene. CDR3 sequence: CASNPSGGSTKNIQYF. In DNA form, the CDR3 reads TGTGCCAGCAACCCAAGCGGGGGGTCGACCAAAAACATTCAGTACTTC.

The rearrangement uses TRBV9 and TRBJ2-5; 8 bases match TRBD1. Germline V gives CDR1 SGDLS, CDR2 YYNGEE. This CDR3 is built from 15 residues. Trimming at V came to 3 bases and at J to 1 base, leaving 5 bases not matched to a gene. The CDR3 protein is CASSGPGTGQETQYF. The DNA for the CDR3 is TGTGCCAGCAGCGGACCCGGGACAGGCCAAGAGACCCAGTACTTC.

This clonotype was seen more than once but under ten times. The gene calls are TRBV6-1 and TRBJ2-2; D may be TRBD1 (6 bases). The length of the CDR3 is 16 residues. Germline lookup yields CDR1 MNHNS and CDR2 SASEGT. Trimming left V 4 bases short and J 2 bases short, with 14 bases between. The CDR3 DNA reads as TGTGCCAGCAGTGGCCAGCCAGGGGCCAACACCGGGGAGCTGTTTTTT. Protein sequence: CASSGQPGANTGELFF.

The DNA for the CDR3 is TGTGCCAGCAGTCAATCTCGGGTCCAAGAGACCCAGTACTTC. This codes for CASSQSRVQETQYF. The rearrangement links TRBV7-2 to TRBJ2-5; D is ambiguous. CDR3 size: 14 residues. From germline, CDR1 is SGHTA and CDR2 FQGNSA. The ends were cut back, 6 bases at V and 1 base at J, with 12 bases in the middle.

In this sample, this clonotype turned up a few times. The gene calls are TRBV11-2 and TRBJ2-3; 7 positions match TRBD2. This CDR3 has 17 residues. V lost 4 bases, J lost 4 bases, and 14 bases stayed unmatched. Germline CDR1 SGHAT, CDR2 FQNNGV. CDR3 sequence: CASSSSPASSGSDTQYF. CDR3 sequence (DNA): TGTGCCAGCAGCTCCAGCCCGGCGTCTAGCGGATCAGATACGCAGTATTTT.

This clonotype was recorded at least ten times. The V gene is TRBV5-1, the J gene TRBJ1-6; TRBD1 matches 8 bases. With 1 base clipped from V and 5 bases from J, the junction kept 8 bases outside the gene matches. The CDR3 has 17 amino acids. Germline V gene data show CDR1 as SGHRS and CDR2 as YFSETQ. CDR3 protein: CASSLLPTGVDNSPLHF. The DNA for the CDR3 is TGCGCCAGCAGCTTGCTTCCGACAGGGGTGGATAATTCACCCCTCCACTTT.

This clonotype was seen once. This chain connects TRBV20-1 to TRBJ2-7; D is perhaps TRBD1 (5 bases). V was trimmed by 5 bases and J by 3 bases, leaving 11 bases between them. The CDR3 has 12 residues. Germline CDR1 reads DFQATT; CDR2 reads SNEGSKA (reference sequence). CDR3 protein: CSASYRSYEQYF. CDR3 nucleotides: TGCAGTGCTTCGTACAGGAGCTACGAGCAGTACTTC.

A few counts support this clonotype. This sequence joins TRBV11-2 and TRBJ1-1, with D possibly TRBD1 on 6 matching bases. CDR3 size: 13 residues. The germline V and J ends were trimmed by 5 bases and 11 bases, with 18 bases remaining between them. Germline V gene data show CDR1 as SGHAT and CDR2 as FQNNGV. CDR3 sequence reads: CASSQDGNRAAFF. CDR3 DNA sequence: TGTGCCAGCAGCCAGGACGGTAACAGGGCCGCTTTCTTT.

At least ten counts were recorded for this clonotype. The chain is built from TRBV12-3 or TRBV12-4 and TRBJ1-2, with 9 bases aligning to TRBD1. The CDR3 runs to 14 residues. V lost 6 bases to trimming and J lost 5 bases; unmatched junction nucleotides: 7. CDR3 sequence (DNA): TGTGCCAGCAGATCACAGGGGGCACAATATGGCTACACCTTC. This translates into CASRSQGAQYGYTF.

This clonotype showed up just a few times. V usage is TRBV5-4 and J usage is TRBJ1-2; D unclear. Trimming took 2 bases from V and 1 from J, leaving 12 bases between them. The CDR3 loop spans 15 amino acids. Per germline, CDR1 SGHNT and CDR2 YYREEE (reference sequence). CDR3 protein: CASSFTLVGNYGYTF. The CDR3 DNA sequence: TGTGCCAGCAGCTTTACCCTCGTCGGTAACTATGGCTACACCTTC.

A few counts support this clonotype. The CDR3: CSARYRGLNTEAFF. In DNA, the CDR3 is TGCAGTGCTAGATATCGGGGGCTGAACACTGAAGCTTTCTTT. The V call is TRBV20-1, the J call TRBJ1-1; perhaps TRBD1 as D (6 bases). The germline V gene has CDR1 DFQATT and CDR2 SNEGSKA (reference sequence). The CDR3 has 14 residues. V gave up 2 bases and J gave up 0 bases, with 10 bases separating them.

The table lists this clonotype with a few counts. The rearrangement joins TRBV7-8 to TRBJ2-1; a weak D match, TRBD2 (6 bases). This CDR3 region has 14 residues. CDR1 is SGHVS, CDR2 FQNEAQ, per germline. V was clipped by 4 bases and J by 10 bases, with 17 bases between them. The CDR3 is CASSSRSGVGEQFF. CDR3 sequence (DNA): TGTGCCAGCAGCTCGCGATCGGGGGTCGGGGAGCAGTTCTTC.

This clonotype has more than one count but fewer than ten. This chain joins TRBV4-3 and TRBJ1-5; D unresolved. V gave up 0 bases and J gave up 7 bases, with 13 bases separating them. This CDR3 has 15 amino acids. From germline, CDR1 is LGHNA and CDR2 YSLEER. The DNA for the CDR3 is TGCGCCAGCAGCCAAGACCGTGAGCCGGACCAGCCCCAGCATTTT. Amino acid sequence: CASSQDREPDQPQHF.

This chain joins TRBV6-2 or TRBV6-3 and TRBJ1-5; tentative D call: TRBD1 (6 bases). V shed 0 bases and J shed 3 bases, with 24 bases lying between them. Germline CDR1 and CDR2: MNHEY and SVGEGT. This CDR3 is 20 amino acids long. The DNA of the CDR3 is TGTGCCAGCAGTTACTCGCCGTTACCTCGGTCCGACAGGATCAATCAGCCCCAGCATTTT. It codes for CASSYSPLPRSDRINQPQHF.

V and J are TRBV5-4 and TRBJ2-5, with 9 positions matching TRBD1. The junction had 10 bases not matched to a gene; V was cut back by 4 bases and J by 3 bases. Germline CDR1 and CDR2: SGHNT and YYREEE (reference sequence). The CDR3 sequence is 16 residues long. In DNA, the CDR3 is TGTGCCAGCAGCCACGCTCCGGGACAGGGCAAAGAGACCCAGTACTTC. Its translation: CASSHAPGQGKETQYF. The variable domain in full, with the rest retrieved from reference TRBV5-4 and TRBJ2-5, is ETGVTQSPTHLIKTRGQQVTLRCSSQSGHNTVSWYQQALGQGPQFIFQYYREEENGRGNFPPRFSGLQFPNYSSELNVNALELDDSALYLCASSHAPGQGKETQYFGPGTRLLVL.